The rows below give T cell receptor beta chains drawn from one sample of a study of blood T cell repertoires in COVID-19. Some clones are missing from TCRdb's copy, which holds only in-frame ones; the method was immunoSEQ multiplex PCR. The sample has about 150,000 clones, 75% to 85% seen once; the top ten hold 12%. The sample consisted of peripheral blood. These receptors all come from an older woman with COVID-19, enrolled during active disease. The CDR3 runs from the conserved cysteine through the conserved F or W. The D gene is left open where the match is weak. The size field is filled for only some rows; it gives once, few, many or a size class.

D | size | J | length | V | DNA | CDR3
- | once | TRBJ1-5 | 17 | TRBV5-1 | TGCGCCAGCAGCAAGACAGGAATGCAAGGGAGCAATCAGCCCCAGCATTTT | CASSKTGMQGSNQPQHF
TRBD2 | - | TRBJ2-1 | 16 | TRBV19 | TGTGCCAGCGCTCGGACTAGCGAGTTGTCCTACAATGAGCAGTTCTTC | CASARTSELSYNEQFF
- | - | TRBJ1-3 | 13 | TRBV12-3/TRBV12-4 | TGTGCCAGCTCAGAATTCTCTGGAAACACCATATATTTT | CASSEFSGNTIYF
TRBD1 | - | TRBJ2-4 | 16 | TRBV27 | TGTGCCAGCAGTTTGACGGACAGGACAGCCAAAAACATTCAGTACTTC | CASSLTDRTAKNIQYF
TRBD1 | - | TRBJ1-6 | 13 | TRBV19 | TGTGCCAGTAGTCGACAGGGAAATTCACCCCTCCACTTT | CASSRQGNSPLHF
TRBD2 | - | TRBJ2-5 | 15 | TRBV3-1/TRBV3-2 | TGTGCCAGCAGCAAGCTAGCGGGGGGGTCGAGGACCCAGTACTTC | CASSKLAGGSRTQYF
TRBD1 | - | TRBJ1-1 | 14 | TRBV6-5 | TGTGCCAGCAGTAAGGACAGGGCGAGCACTGAAGCTTTCTTT | CASSKDRASTEAFF
TRBD1 | - | TRBJ1-6 | 14 | TRBV24-1 | TGTGCCACCAGTGCGGGACAGAACAATTCACCCCTCCACTTT | CATSAGQNNSPLHF
- | - | TRBJ1-2 | 15 | TRBV9 | TGTGCCAGCAGCATAACCGGGACAACGAACTATGGCTACACCTTC | CASSITGTTNYGYTF
TRBD2 | - | TRBJ2-1 | 16 | TRBV7-8 | TGTGCCAGCAGCTTCTTAAGGGCGGGAGTGGACAATGAGCAGTTCTTC | CASSFLRAGVDNEQFF
- | - | TRBJ1-5 | 15 | TRBV5-8 | TGTGCCAGCAGCCGAAGGGCGGGGTGGTATCAGCCCCAGCATTTT | CASSRRAGWYQPQHF
- | once | TRBJ2-5 | 14 | TRBV29-1 | TGCAGCGTTGAAGATCAGGCAGGGCCGGAGACCCAGTACTTC | CSVEDQAGPETQYF
TRBD1 | - | TRBJ1-4 | 15 | TRBV3-1/TRBV3-2 | TGTGCCAGCAGCCAAGACAGGGGGAATAATGAAAAACTGTTTTTT | CASSQDRGNNEKLFF
TRBD1 | - | TRBJ2-4 | 17 | TRBV19 | TGTGCCAGTAGTATAGATTTGGGACAGGGGGGCCAAAACATTCAGTACTTC | CASSIDLGQGGQNIQYF
TRBD1 | - | TRBJ2-7 | 14 | TRBV19 | TGTGCCAGTAGTATCCGGGACAGGGGCGGCGAGCAGTACTTC | CASSIRDRGGEQYF
TRBD1 | - | TRBJ2-5 | 14 | TRBV14 | TGTGCCAGCAGCCAAGGGACAGGGAAAGAGACCCAGTACTTC | CASSQGTGKETQYF
TRBD1 | - | TRBJ2-7 | 15 | TRBV12-5 | TGTGCTAGTGGACGACCCGGGACAGGGGGCTCCGAGCAGTACTTC | CASGRPGTGGSEQYF
- | - | TRBJ2-1 | 14 | TRBV11-1 | TGTGCCAGCAGCTTATCGGCGACAGACAGGGAGCAGTTCTTC | CASSLSATDREQFF
- | - | TRBJ1-5 | 13 | TRBV24-1 | TGTGCCACCAGTGATTCTGTCAATCAGCCCCAGCATTTT | CATSDSVNQPQHF
TRBD2 | - | TRBJ2-1 | 14 | TRBV10-3 | TGTGCCCTCCGGGAGAGCGGGAGGACCAATGAGCAGTTCTTC | CALRESGRTNEQFF
- | few | TRBJ1-6 | 14 | TRBV5-6 | TGTGCCAGCAGCACGAGCTCCTATAATTCACCCCTCCACTTT | CASSTSSYNSPLHF
- | - | TRBJ1-3 | 17 | TRBV5-1 | TGCGCCAGCAGTACAGATTCAGGTTTCCTCTCTGGAAACACCATATATTTT | CASSTDSGFLSGNTIYF
TRBD1 | few | TRBJ1-1 | 13 | TRBV11-3 | TGTGCCAGCAGCCCCCACAGGGGAACTGAAGCTTTCTTT | CASSPHRGTEAFF
TRBD2 | - | TRBJ2-1 | 17 | TRBV7-3 | TGTGCCAGCAGCTTTTCCCCCGGGACTAGCGCAAACAATGAGCAGTTCTTC | CASSFSPGTSANNEQFF
- | - | TRBJ1-2 | 15 | TRBV27 | TGTGCCAGCAGCAGCCCCGGGACTTCCCGAGGTGGCTACACCTTC | CASSSPGTSRGGYTF
- | - | TRBJ2-7 | 11 | TRBV29-1 | TGCAGCGTTTGGGCGTACAACGAGCAGTACTTC | CSVWAYNEQYF
TRBD2 | few | TRBJ2-3 | 15 | TRBV6-4 | TGTGCCAGCAGTGACGGGACTAGCGGGGCAGATACGCAGTATTTT | CASSDGTSGADTQYF
TRBD2 | once | TRBJ2-3 | 17 | TRBV27 | TGTGCCAGCAGTGTGATAACCTTAGCGGGGGGCACAGATACGCAGTATTTT | CASSVITLAGGTDTQYF
- | - | TRBJ1-3 | 16 | TRBV18 | TGTGCCAGCTCACCAGGGGCGGGGGACTCTGGAAACACCATATATTTT | CASSPGAGDSGNTIYF
- | - | TRBJ1-1 | 12 | TRBV10-2 | TGCGCCAGCAGCCCGACAAACACTGAAGCTTTCTTT | CASSPTNTEAFF
- | many | TRBJ2-7 | 15 | TRBV5-5 | TGTGCCAGCAGCTTGAGTGGCGGGACTTATTACGAGCAGTACTTC | CASSLSGGTYYEQYF
- | - | TRBJ1-5 | 14 | TRBV30 | TGTGCCTGGAGAGGCCCAGGGTTTGGTCAGCCCCAGCATTTT | CAWRGPGFGQPQHF
TRBD1 | - | TRBJ2-4 | 17 | TRBV7-8 | TGTGCCAGCAGCTTAACCGGGGACAGGGGAGAGGGGAACATTCAGTACTTC | CASSLTGDRGEGNIQYF
- | - | TRBJ1-5 | 15 | TRBV6-6 | TGTGCCAGCAGTGGCCGACAGAATAGCAATCAGCCCCAGCATTTT | CASSGRQNSNQPQHF
TRBD2 | - | TRBJ2-1 | 15 | TRBV19 | TGTGCCAGTAGTGGCCCAGCGGGGGGATACAATGAGCAGTTCTTC | CASSGPAGGYNEQFF
TRBD1 | - | TRBJ2-6 | 19 | TRBV6-1 | TGTGCCAGCAGTGAAACTTGGACAGGGGGCACTGCTGGGGCCAACGTCCTGACTTTC | CASSETWTGGTAGANVLTF
- | - | TRBJ2-7 | 16 | TRBV15 | TGTGCCACCAGCAGAGATGGGACAGCCGGACGGGGGGAGCAGTACTTC | CATSRDGTAGRGEQYF
- | - | TRBJ2-5 | 15 | TRBV7-3 | TGTGCCAGCAGCTTAGGTGGGAGTAAACAAGAGACCCAGTACTTC | CASSLGGSKQETQYF
TRBD2 | - | TRBJ2-5 | 17 | TRBV2 | TGTGCCAGCAGCCGGACTAGCGGGAGGCTCTACCAAGAGACCCAGTACTTC | CASSRTSGRLYQETQYF
- | - | TRBJ1-5 | 13 | TRBV19 | TGTGCCAGTAGTATTGAGTTCGCCCAGCCCCAGCATTTT | CASSIEFAQPQHF
TRBD1 | - | TRBJ1-1 | 14 | TRBV4-1 | TGCGCCAGCAGCCGCCGGGACAGAAACACTGAAGCTTTCTTT | CASSRRDRNTEAFF
TRBD1 | - | TRBJ1-2 | 13 | TRBV29-1 | TGCAGCGTTGTCAAGGAGGGGGCCGGTGGCTACACCTTC | CSVVKEGAGGYTF
- | - | TRBJ1-1 | 10 | TRBV12-3/TRBV12-4 | TGTGCCAGCGGGAGGACTGCGGTTTTCTTT | CASGRTAVFF
- | - | TRBJ1-5 | 13 | TRBV21-1 | TGTGCCAGCAGCACCAATAGCAATCAGCCCCAGCATTTT | CASSTNSNQPQHF
TRBD2 | - | TRBJ2-6 | 17 | TRBV5-5 | TGTGCCAGCAGCTCCCTGGGGGGGAGCTCTGGGGCCAACGTCCTGACTTTC | CASSSLGGSSGANVLTF
TRBD1 | many | TRBJ2-2 | 15 | TRBV7-8 | TGTGCCAGCAGCTTTGACAGGGTCAACACCGGGGAGCTGTTTTTT | CASSFDRVNTGELFF
TRBD1 | once | TRBJ1-2 | 14 | TRBV5-1 | TGCGCCAGCAGCCAGGGACAGGGGAACTATGGCTACACCTTC | CASSQGQGNYGYTF
- | - | TRBJ1-6 | 13 | TRBV4-1 | TGCGCCAGCCAGGTATCCTATAATTCACCCCTCCACTTT | CASQVSYNSPLHF
TRBD2 | - | TRBJ2-3 | 22 | TRBV4-1 | TGCGCCAGCAGCCAAGATTATAGAGGGACTAGCGGGGGGATAAGTAGCACAGATACGCAGTATTTT | CASSQDYRGTSGGISSTDTQYF
TRBD2 | few | TRBJ2-1 | 17 | TRBV6-2/TRBV6-3 | TGTGCCAGCAGTTCCAAGATTCTAGCGGGAGGACACAATGAGCAGTTCTTC | CASSSKILAGGHNEQFF